A single sample is the source of the 9 T cell receptor beta chains below, sequenced in a study of glioma-infiltrating T cells. Amplification of TCR alpha and beta CDR3 regions from RNA used iRepertoire nested multiplex PCR. Each CDR3 protein gets one entry after TCRdb re-called the multiplex PCR reads with MiXCR. The sample contains 300,000 to 450,000 distinct CDR3 sequences, approximately 42% of which appear only once. The sample was glioma tissue, nonneoplastic brain tissue, or PBMCs (not recorded which). The receptors shown here come from a human donor with low-grade glioma or glioblastoma, undergoing nonglioma brain surgery, or in good health (not recorded which).

The rearrangement uses TRBV24-1 and TRBJ2-7, with TRBD1 identical over 8 bases. The V segment lost 9 bases and the J segment 4 bases; nucleotides outside the gene matches: 4. The CDR3 has 12 amino acids. The germline V gene has CDR1 KGHDR and CDR2 SFDVKD. CDR3 DNA: TGTGCCACCTCGGACAGGGCGTACGAGCAGTACTTC. Translating gives CATSDRAYEQYF.

The V and J genes are TRBV2 and TRBJ2-7, with D possibly matching TRBD2 (6 bases). Germline lookup yields CDR1 SNHLY and CDR2 FYNNEI. V lost 3 bases, J lost 1 base, and 19 bases lay in between. This CDR3 has 17 amino acids. The chain's CDR3 is CASSERTPLRESYEQYF. The CDR3 coding sequence is TGTGCCAGCAGTGAGCGGACCCCACTCCGGGAGTCCTACGAGCAGTACTTC.

The J gene is TRBJ1-5, the V gene TRBV7-2, with D maybe TRBD1 (5 bases). V was cut by 4 bases and J by 2 bases, with 9 bases left in between. The CDR3 sequence is 14 residues long. CDR1 and CDR2 from the germline V gene are SGHTA and FQGNSA. The CDR3 DNA is TGTGCCAGCAGCTCCACGACAGGCAATCAGCCCCAGCATTTT. This encodes CASSSTTGNQPQHF.

The rearrangement joins TRBV15 to TRBJ1-6; tentatively, D is TRBD1 (6 bases). CDR3 length equals 16 residues. V was pared by 0 bases and J by 15 bases, with 21 bases between. The germline CDR1 and CDR2 sequences are LNHNV and YYDKDF (reference sequence). DNA of the CDR3: TGTGCCACCAGCAGAGATCGTTCGGTCGGGGGCTGGGGCCTCCACTTT. It yields the protein CATSRDRSVGGWGLHF.

The chain uses TRBV20-1 and TRBJ2-1, with 12 bases aligning to TRBD2. This CDR3 region has 15 residues. The germline CDR1 and CDR2 sequences are DFQATT and SNEGSKA (reference sequence). V lost 1 base and J lost 4; bases outside the gene matches: 2. CDR3 bases: TGCAGTGCTAGAGCCCTAGCGGGAGGGTACAATGAGCAGTTCTTC. Protein: CSARALAGGYNEQFF.

For this clonotype: This may come from a read error, since a much larger clone is one base off. The V gene is TRBV25-1, the J gene TRBJ1-1; D remains ambiguous. V lost 4 bases to trimming and J lost 1 base, with 7 bases between them. The CDR3 length is 13 residues. Germline CDR1 MGHDK, CDR2 SYGVNS. The CDR3 nucleotides are TGTGCCAGCAGTGTACCCGGGAACACTGAAGCTTTCTTT. Protein: CASSVPGNTEAFF. Complete variable domain (other parts from reference TRBV25-1 and TRBJ1-1): EADIYQTPRYLVIGTGKKITLECSQTMGHDKMYWYQQDPGMELHLIHYSYGVNSTEKGDLSSESTVSRIRTEHFPLTLESARPSHTSQYLCASSVPGNTEAFFGQGTRLTVV.

This chain connects TRBV15 to TRBJ2-5; 9 bases fit TRBD1. The CDR3 spans 14 residues. Trimming took 1 base from V and 6 from J; bases not matched to a gene: 3. CDR1 and CDR2 (germline): LNHNV, YYDKDF (reference sequence). The chain's CDR3 is CATSRGQGGKTQYF. CDR3 DNA: TGTGCCACCAGCAGAGGACAGGGGGGGAAGACCCAGTACTTC.

Ten or more counts support this clonotype. V is TRBV6-2 or TRBV6-3 and J is TRBJ2-7; a weak D match, TRBD1 (6 bases). V was clipped by 5 bases and J by 1 base, with 18 bases between them. This CDR3 has 16 residues. In germline, CDR1 is MNHEY, CDR2 SVGEGT. CDR3 sequence: CASSLPPGRGSYEQYF. DNA of the CDR3: TGTGCCAGCAGTCTTCCCCCGGGCAGGGGATCCTACGAGCAGTACTTC.

V and J are TRBV15 and TRBJ2-3; TRBD2 might be the D (6 bases). CDR1 is LNHNV and CDR2 is YYDKDF in the germline V gene (reference sequence). The ends were cut back, 5 bases at V and 7 bases at J, with 19 bases in the middle. This CDR3 is built from 15 residues. The chain's CDR3 is CATSRLRDHVYTQYF. DNA of the CDR3: TGTGCCACCAGCCGGCTGCGGGACCACGTGTATACGCAGTATTTT.